This T cell receptor beta chain was captured by sequencing in a study of shared clonotypes between healthy human individuals. TCRdb keeps only in-frame clones here, not all; method: immunoSEQ multiplex PCR. The sample includes about 2 million clones, about 95% of them seen just once. Deletions cut 5 bases from V and 4 bases from J, with 12 bases between. The CDR3 runs to 13 residues. Germline CDR1 PRHDT, CDR2 FYEKMQ (reference sequence). CD45RO negativity and positive selection for CCR7 defined naive CD8 cells, a population that excluded terminally differentiated effector memory CD45RA+ cells. The chain couples TRBV13 to TRBJ2-7; D is unresolved. The TCR originated in a man aged 18 to 30 in good health. Sequencing was carried out using naive CD8+ T cells sorted from blood. The CDR3 region is CASSEGRGYEQYF. CDR3 DNA: TGTGCCAGCAGCGAAGGACGAGGTTACGAGCAGTACTTC.